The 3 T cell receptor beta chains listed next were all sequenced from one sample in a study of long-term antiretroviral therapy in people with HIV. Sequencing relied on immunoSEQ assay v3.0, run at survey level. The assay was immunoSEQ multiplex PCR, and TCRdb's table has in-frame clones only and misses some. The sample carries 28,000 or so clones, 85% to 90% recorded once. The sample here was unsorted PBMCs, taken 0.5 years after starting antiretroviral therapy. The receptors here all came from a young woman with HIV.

The chain's CDR3 is CAIRSWDGSYEQYF. The CDR3 DNA follows: TGTGCCATCAGATCCTGGGACGGCTCCTACGAGCAGTACTTC. The chain couples TRBV10-3 to TRBJ2-7; the D gene could be TRBD1 or TRBD2 (5 bases each). The CDR3 is 14 amino acids. Germline CDR1 and CDR2: ENHRY and SYGVKD. Trimming pared 6 bases from V and 0 bases from J, leaving 12 bases between.

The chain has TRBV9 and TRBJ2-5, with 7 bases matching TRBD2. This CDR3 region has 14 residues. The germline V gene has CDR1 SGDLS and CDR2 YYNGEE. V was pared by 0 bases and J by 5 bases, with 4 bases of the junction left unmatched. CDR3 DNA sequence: TGTGCCAGCAGCGTAGGAGGTAGCGGGGAGACCCAGTACTTC. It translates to CASSVGGSGETQYF.

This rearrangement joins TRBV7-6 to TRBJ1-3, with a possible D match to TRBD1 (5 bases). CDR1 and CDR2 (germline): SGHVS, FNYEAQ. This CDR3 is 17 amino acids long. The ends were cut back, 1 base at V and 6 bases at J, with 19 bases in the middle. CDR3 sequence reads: CASSLGFRGGSQNTIYF. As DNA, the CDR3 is TGTGCCAGCAGCTTAGGGTTTCGGGGCGGTAGTCAAAACACCATATATTTT.